The TCR beta chain under discussion was sequenced for a study of T cell responses to AZD1222 COVID-19 vaccine. At the level of the study: Both about-4-week and about-12-week second-dose recipients were combined.

Profiling relied on immunoSEQ multiplex PCR, and the TCRdb table lists in-frame clones only, not all of them. The sample holds 80,000 to 90,000 clones; roughly 90% are singletons and the top ten take approximately 3%. The CDR3 is made up of 14 amino acids. In germline, CDR1 is MGHRA, CDR2 YSYEKL. V was clipped by 2 bases and J by 12 bases; unmatched bases: 10. The study, taken as a whole, reports: The donors showed a predominance of white British ancestry and of females, with possible underestimation of clonal diversity. Spike-specific TCR breadth and depth both grew after two AZD1222 doses.

About this clone: Its specificity is not known.

The chain employs TRBV4-1 and TRBJ1-2; 9 nucleotides agree with TRBD1. The origin of this receptor is an adult in good health. The sequenced sample was peripheral blood, obtained on day 0 of AZD1222 vaccination. The CDR3 region is CASSQSGTGFYNTF. The CDR3 nucleotides read TGCGCCAGCAGCCAATCGGGGACAGGGTTTTACAACACCTTC.